This T cell receptor (beta chain) was retrieved from a study of blood T cells in healthy people across ages. This clonotype has ten or more counts. Then a second PCR, running about 6 to 11 cycles, was carried out with a sample-barcoded 5' primer and a J-beta primer mix. From the 5' RACE reads, TCRdb called clonotypes with MiXCR, one entry per CDR3 protein. The sample records about 930,000 distinct CDR3 sequences, about 28% being singletons. Per-sample PBMC isolation yielded at least 7 million cells. These same records also appear under a second study, on T cells of mothers and their children. As that report states: All extracted RNA went into cDNA synthesis, around 1.4 ug per 15 ul.

The specimen sequenced was blood. The TCR comes from a woman aged 40 to 50 in good health.

The CDR3 DNA is TGCGCCAGCAGCTTAGCTAGCGGGACCGCCAAAAACATTCAGTACTTC. It encodes CASSLASGTAKNIQYF. The chain links TRBV5-1 to TRBJ2-4; TRBD2 agrees at 9 bases. In germline, CDR1 is SGHRS, CDR2 YFSETQ. J was trimmed by 1 base and V by 2 bases; bases with no gene match: 4. The CDR3 contains 16 residues.